The sequence of this TCR beta chain was determined in a study of response to subunit inactivated influenza vaccine. TCRdb redid the calling of the RT-PCR reads with MiXCR, one entry per CDR3 protein. The sample comprises around 750,000 distinct CDR3 sequences, 21% of which are singletons, and roughly 10% rests with the top ten. The germline V gene has CDR1 DFQATT and CDR2 SNEGSKA (reference sequence). The CDR3 covers 16 residues. With V trimmed by 0 bases and J by 2 bases, 10 bases remained unmatched. This clonotype came up many times. V gene TRBV20-1 combines with J gene TRBJ2-7; TRBD2 matches 7 bases. This clonotype originated in a man aged 45-60 years who received an inactivated influenza vaccine. The source was PBMCs from blood, collected roughly 5 days after vaccination. CDR3 protein: CSARELSLAETYEQYF. The CDR3 bases are TGCAGTGCTAGAGAATTATCGCTAGCGGAGACCTACGAGCAGTACTTC.